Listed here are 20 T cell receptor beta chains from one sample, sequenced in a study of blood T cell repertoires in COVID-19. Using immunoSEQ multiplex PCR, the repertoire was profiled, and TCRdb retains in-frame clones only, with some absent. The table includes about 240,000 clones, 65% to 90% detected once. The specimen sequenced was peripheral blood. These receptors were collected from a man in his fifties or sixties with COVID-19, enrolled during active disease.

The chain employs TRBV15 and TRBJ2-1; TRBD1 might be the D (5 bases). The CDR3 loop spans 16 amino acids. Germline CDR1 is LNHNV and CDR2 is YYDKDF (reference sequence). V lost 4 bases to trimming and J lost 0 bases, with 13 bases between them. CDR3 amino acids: CATSTRDSSSYNEQFF. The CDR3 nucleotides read TGTGCCACCAGCACAAGAGACAGTAGCTCCTACAATGAGCAGTTCTTC. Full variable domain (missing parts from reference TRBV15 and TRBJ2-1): DAMVIQNPRYQVTQFGKPVTLSCSQTLNHNVMYWYQQKSSQAPKLLFHYYDKDFNNEADTPDNFQSRRPNTSFCFLDIRSPGLGDTAMYLCATSTRDSSSYNEQFFGPGTRLTVL.

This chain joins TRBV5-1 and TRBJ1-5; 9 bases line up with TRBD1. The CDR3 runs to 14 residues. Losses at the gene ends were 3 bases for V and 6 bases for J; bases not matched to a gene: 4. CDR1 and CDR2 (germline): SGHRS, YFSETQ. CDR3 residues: CASSYDRGGQPQHF. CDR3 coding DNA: TGCGCCAGCAGCTACGACAGGGGGGGTCAGCCCCAGCATTTT.

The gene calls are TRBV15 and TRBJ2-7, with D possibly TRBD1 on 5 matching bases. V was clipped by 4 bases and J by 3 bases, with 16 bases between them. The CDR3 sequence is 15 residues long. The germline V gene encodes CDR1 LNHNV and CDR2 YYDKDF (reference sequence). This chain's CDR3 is CATSNPLQGLYEQYF. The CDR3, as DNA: TGTGCCACCAGCAACCCCCTCCAGGGCCTCTACGAGCAGTACTTC.

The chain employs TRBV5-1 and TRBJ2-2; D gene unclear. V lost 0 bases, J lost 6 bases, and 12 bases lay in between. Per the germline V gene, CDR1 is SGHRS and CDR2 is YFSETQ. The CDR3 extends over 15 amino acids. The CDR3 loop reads CASSLDSNWAGELFF. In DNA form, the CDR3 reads TGCGCCAGCAGCTTGGACAGTAATTGGGCCGGGGAGCTGTTTTTT.

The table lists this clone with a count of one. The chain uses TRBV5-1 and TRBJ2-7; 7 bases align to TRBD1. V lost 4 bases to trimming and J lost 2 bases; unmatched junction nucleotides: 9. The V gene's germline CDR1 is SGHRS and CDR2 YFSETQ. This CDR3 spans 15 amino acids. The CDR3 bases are TGCGCCAGCAGCCGAATAGGCCAGGGGGCCTACGAGCAGTACTTC. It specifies CASSRIGQGAYEQYF.

CDR3 sequence: CASSQDLAGGPKNIQYF. The CDR3 DNA is TGCGCCAGCAGCCAAGATCTAGCGGGGGGGCCCAAAAACATTCAGTACTTC. The chain has TRBV4-3 and TRBJ2-4; TRBD2 matches at 12 bases. CDR1 LGHNA and CDR2 YSLEER come from the germline V gene. The CDR3 loop spans 17 amino acids. The J segment lost 2 bases and the V segment lost 0 bases, leaving 2 bases of the junction unmatched.

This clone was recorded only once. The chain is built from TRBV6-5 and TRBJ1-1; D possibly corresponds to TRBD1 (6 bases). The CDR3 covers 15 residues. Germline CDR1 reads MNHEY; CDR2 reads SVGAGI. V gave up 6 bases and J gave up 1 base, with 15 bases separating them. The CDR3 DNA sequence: TGTGCCAGCAGGGCCGAGGGGACACGGAACACTGAAGCTTTCTTT. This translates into CASRAEGTRNTEAFF.

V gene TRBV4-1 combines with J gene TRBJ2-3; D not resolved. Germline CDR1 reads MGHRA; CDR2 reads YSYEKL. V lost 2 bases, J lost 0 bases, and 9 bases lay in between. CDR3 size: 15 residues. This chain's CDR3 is CASSQPVSSTDTQYF. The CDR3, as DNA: TGCGCCAGCAGCCAACCAGTATCGAGCACAGATACGCAGTATTTT.

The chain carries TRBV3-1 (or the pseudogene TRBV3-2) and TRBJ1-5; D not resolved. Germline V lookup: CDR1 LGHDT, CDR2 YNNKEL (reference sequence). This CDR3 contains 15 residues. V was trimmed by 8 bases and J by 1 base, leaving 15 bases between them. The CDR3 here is CASGRSAGSNQPQHF. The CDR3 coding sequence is TGTGCCAGCGGGAGGAGTGCGGGGAGCAATCAGCCCCAGCATTTT.

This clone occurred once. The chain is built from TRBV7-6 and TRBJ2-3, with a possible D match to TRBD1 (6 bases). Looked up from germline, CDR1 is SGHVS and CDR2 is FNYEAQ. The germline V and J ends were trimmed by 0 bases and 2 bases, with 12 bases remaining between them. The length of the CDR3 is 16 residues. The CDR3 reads CASSLALGQFTDTQYF. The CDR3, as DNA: TGTGCCAGCAGCTTAGCGCTAGGACAGTTCACAGATACGCAGTATTTT.

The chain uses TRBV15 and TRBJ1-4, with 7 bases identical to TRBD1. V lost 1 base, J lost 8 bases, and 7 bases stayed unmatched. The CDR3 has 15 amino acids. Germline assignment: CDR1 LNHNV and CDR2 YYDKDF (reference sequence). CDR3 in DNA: TGTGCCACCAGCAGAGGTGGGACAGTGCACGAAAAACTGTTTTTT. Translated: CATSRGGTVHEKLFF.

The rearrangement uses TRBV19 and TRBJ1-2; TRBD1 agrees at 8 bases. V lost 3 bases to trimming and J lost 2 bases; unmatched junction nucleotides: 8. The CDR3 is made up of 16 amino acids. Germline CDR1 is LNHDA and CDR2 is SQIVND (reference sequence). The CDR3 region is CASSIGGGQVNYGYTF. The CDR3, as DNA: TGTGCCAGTAGTATTGGGGGGGGACAGGTGAACTATGGCTACACCTTC.

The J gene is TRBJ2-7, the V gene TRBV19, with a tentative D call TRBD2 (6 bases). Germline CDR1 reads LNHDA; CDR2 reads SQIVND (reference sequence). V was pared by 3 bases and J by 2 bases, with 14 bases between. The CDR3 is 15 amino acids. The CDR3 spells CASSIRGTGTYEQYF. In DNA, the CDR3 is TGTGCCAGTAGTATCCGCGGGACGGGGACCTACGAGCAGTACTTC.

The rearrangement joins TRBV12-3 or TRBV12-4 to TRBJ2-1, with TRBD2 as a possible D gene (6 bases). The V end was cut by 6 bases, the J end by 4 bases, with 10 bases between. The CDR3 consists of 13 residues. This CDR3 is CASRSGLYNEQFF. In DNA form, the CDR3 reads TGTGCCAGCAGAAGCGGGCTATACAATGAGCAGTTCTTC.

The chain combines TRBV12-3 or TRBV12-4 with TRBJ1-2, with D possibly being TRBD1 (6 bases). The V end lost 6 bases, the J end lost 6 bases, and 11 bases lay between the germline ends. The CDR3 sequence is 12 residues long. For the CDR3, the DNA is TGTGCCAGCAGGACACCAGGGGATGGCTACACCTTC. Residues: CASRTPGDGYTF.

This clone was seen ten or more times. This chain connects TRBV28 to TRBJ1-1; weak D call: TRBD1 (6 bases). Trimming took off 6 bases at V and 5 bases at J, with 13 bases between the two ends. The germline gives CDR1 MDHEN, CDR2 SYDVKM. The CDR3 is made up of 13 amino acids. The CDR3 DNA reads TGTGCCAGCAGCTTACAGGGTTGGACTGAAGCTTTCTTT. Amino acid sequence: CASSLQGWTEAFF.

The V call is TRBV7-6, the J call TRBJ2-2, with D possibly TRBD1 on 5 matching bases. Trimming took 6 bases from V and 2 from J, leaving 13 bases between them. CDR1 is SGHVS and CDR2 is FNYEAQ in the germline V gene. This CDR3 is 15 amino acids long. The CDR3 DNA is TGTGCCAGCAGTCCCAGGGCCAGAAACACCGGGGAGCTGTTTTTT. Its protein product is CASSPRARNTGELFF.

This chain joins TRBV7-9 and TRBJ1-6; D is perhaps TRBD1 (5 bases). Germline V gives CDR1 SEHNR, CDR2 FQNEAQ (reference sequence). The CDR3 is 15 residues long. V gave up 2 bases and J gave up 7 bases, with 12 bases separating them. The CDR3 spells CASSLQVGGNSPLHF. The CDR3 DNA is TGTGCCAGCAGCTTACAGGTGGGGGGAAATTCACCCCTCCACTTT.

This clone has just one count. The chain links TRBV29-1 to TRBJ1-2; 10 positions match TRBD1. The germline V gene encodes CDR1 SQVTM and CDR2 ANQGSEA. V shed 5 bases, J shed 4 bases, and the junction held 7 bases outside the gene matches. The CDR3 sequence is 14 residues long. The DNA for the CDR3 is TGCAGCGTTCCGGGACAGGGGTCCTCCTATGGCTACACCTTC. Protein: CSVPGQGSSYGYTF.

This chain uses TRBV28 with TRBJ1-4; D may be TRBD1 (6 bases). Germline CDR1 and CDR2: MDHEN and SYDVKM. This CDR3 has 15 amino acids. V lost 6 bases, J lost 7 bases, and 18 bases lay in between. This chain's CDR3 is CASSTRTVRSEKLFF. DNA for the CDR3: TGTGCCAGCAGCACCAGGACAGTCAGGAGTGAAAAACTGTTTTTT. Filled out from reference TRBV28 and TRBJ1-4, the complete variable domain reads DVKVTQSSRYLVKRTGEKVFLECVQDMDHENMFWYRQDPGLGLRLIYFSYDVKMKEKGDIPEGYSVSREKKERFSLILESASTNQTSMYLCASSTRTVRSEKLFFGSGTQLSVL.